Included here is one T cell receptor (beta chain) sequence, with context. Some clones are missing from TCRdb's copy, which holds only in-frame ones; the method was immunoSEQ multiplex PCR. The data show about 130,000 clones, roughly 80% seen once. The entry originates in a study of cytotoxic CD8 clonotypes in ibrutinib-treated CLL. Trimming stripped 3 bases from V and 5 bases from J, with 17 bases between. The CDR3 is 16 residues long. Per the germline V gene, CDR1 is LNHNV and CDR2 is YYDKDF (reference sequence). The material sequenced was PBMCs, taken after 24 months of ibrutinib treatment. This TCR derives from a human donor with chronic lymphocytic leukemia. This chain links TRBV15 with TRBJ1-3; no firm D call. The CDR3 DNA reads as TGTGCCACCAGCAGGTCTGGCCAGAAAAACCGAAACACCATATATTTT. Its protein is CATSRSGQKNRNTIYF.